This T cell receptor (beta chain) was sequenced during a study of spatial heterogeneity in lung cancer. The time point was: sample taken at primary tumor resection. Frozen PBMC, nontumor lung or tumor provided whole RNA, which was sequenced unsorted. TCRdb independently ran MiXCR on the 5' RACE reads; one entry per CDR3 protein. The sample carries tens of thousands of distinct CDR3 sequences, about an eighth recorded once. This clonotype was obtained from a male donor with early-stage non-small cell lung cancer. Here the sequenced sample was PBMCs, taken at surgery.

CDR3 DNA sequence: TGTGCCAGCAGTTCCGGCTATGGCTACACCTTC. Amino acid sequence: CASSSGYGYTF. This chain uses TRBV27 with TRBJ1-2; D gene uncertain. The CDR3 length is 11 residues. Germline CDR1 reads MNHEY; CDR2 reads SMNVEV (reference sequence). V shed 4 bases and J shed 4 bases, with 4 bases lying between them.